Below are 11 T cell receptor beta chains sequenced from a single sample in a study of a mutant IDH1 vaccine in newly diagnosed glioma. The antigens of these receptors remain unknown. Time point of the sample: week 5, during vaccination. The study gave 300 ug of mutant IDH1 20-mer peptide per vaccine dose, with topical imiquimod. Libraries were prepared by immunoSEQ multiplex PCR; TCRdb keeps only in-frame clonotypes and omits some of them. The data contain roughly 40,000 clones, roughly 92% of them singletons. The source was PBMCs, collected from a glioma patient whose treatment included an IDH1 peptide vaccine. These receptors came from a man in his fifties with glioma.

V gene TRBV9 combines with J gene TRBJ2-3; TRBD2 matches 7 bases. The germline gives CDR1 SGDLS, CDR2 YYNGEE. The V gene end was trimmed by 5 bases and the J gene end by 0 bases; junction bases not matched to a gene: 6. The CDR3 has 15 amino acids. DNA of the CDR3: TGTGCCAGCAGTTGGAGCGGGGCTAGCACAGATACGCAGTATTTT. Translated, it gives CASSWSGASTDTQYF.

V and J are TRBV10-3 and TRBJ2-7; D may match TRBD1 or TRBD2 (6 bases each). Between the trimmed V and J ends, which lost 6 bases and 6 bases, there was a span of 12 bases. Germline V gene data show CDR1 as ENHRY and CDR2 as SYGVKD. The CDR3 consists of 12 residues. CDR3 sequence reads: CAIRGGGPEQYF. The CDR3 bases are TGTGCCATCAGGGGGGGCGGACCCGAGCAGTACTTC.

By share, this clone counts as medium-sized. The chain has TRBV12-1 and TRBJ2-4. TRBV12-1 is annotated as a pseudogene. The CDR3 extends over 21 amino acids. The CDR3 DNA follows: TGTGCCAGCACTCCTGAGGGGGGTGGGTCGACAATCCTTTTAGCCAAAAACATTCAGTACTTC. Its translation: CASTPEGGGSTILLAKNIQYF.

The V call is TRBV30, the J call TRBJ2-1; 10 nucleotides agree with TRBD2. Germline V gene lookup returns CDR1 GTSNPN and CDR2 SVGIG (reference sequence). V shed 0 bases, J shed 9 bases, and the junction held 5 bases outside the gene matches. There are 14 residues in the CDR3. The CDR3 nucleotides read TGTGCCTGGAGTGTAGGGACTAGCGCCCCTGAGCAGTTCTTC. Translating it yields CAWSVGTSAPEQFF.

The V call is TRBV4-1, the J call TRBJ2-5; the D is unclear. This CDR3 has 12 residues. The germline V and J ends were trimmed by 4 bases and 5 bases, with 8 bases remaining between them. CDR1 is MGHRA, CDR2 YSYEKL, per germline. The CDR3 DNA reads as TGCGCCAGCAGCCCAAGCCGGGAGACCCAGTACTTC. It codes for CASSPSRETQYF.

The rearrangement joins TRBV28 to TRBJ2-5; the match to TRBD1 covers 8 bases. The CDR3 runs 16 residues. The germline V gene encodes CDR1 MDHEN and CDR2 SYDVKM. Losses at the gene ends were 7 bases for V and 7 bases for J; bases not matched to a gene: 17. The CDR3 region is CASTPSIQGARGTQYF. The CDR3 DNA reads as TGTGCCAGCACCCCCTCAATCCAGGGGGCGCGGGGGACCCAGTACTTC.

This chain uses TRBV5-1 with TRBJ2-7; 12 nucleotides line up with TRBD1. V lost 3 bases and J lost 4; bases outside the gene matches: 11. The V gene's germline CDR1 is SGHRS and CDR2 YFSETQ. This CDR3 contains 17 residues. The CDR3 sequence is CASSWGGTGGVSYEQYF. CDR3 in DNA: TGCGCCAGCAGCTGGGGGGGGACAGGGGGCGTTTCGTACGAGCAGTACTTC.

V usage is TRBV6-1 and J usage is TRBJ2-7, with TRBD1 as a possible D gene (6 bases). Germline V gene lookup returns CDR1 MNHNS and CDR2 SASEGT. V was trimmed by 7 bases and J by 1 base, leaving 14 bases between them. The CDR3 is 14 residues long. The CDR3 bases are TGTGCCAGCATCACAGGGACGGATTCCTACGAGCAGTACTTC. It codes for CASITGTDSYEQYF.

This clone was picked up one time. The chain carries TRBV2 and TRBJ2-5; D remains unclear. Germline assignment: CDR1 SNHLY and CDR2 FYNNEI. V lost 2 bases to trimming and J lost 1 base, with 8 bases between them. The CDR3 sequence is 14 residues long. The CDR3 bases are TGTGCCAGCAGTGAACAACAGCGCCAAGAGACCCAGTACTTC. Encoded protein: CASSEQQRQETQYF.

The chain recombines TRBV9 with TRBJ1-5, with no clear D. The V and J ends lost 0 bases and 5 bases respectively, with 12 bases between them. This CDR3 comprises 15 residues. Germline V CDR1 and CDR2: SGDLS, YYNGEE. The CDR3 DNA reads as TGTGCCAGCAGCGTAGAGGCTGGATGGGATCAGCCCCAGCATTTT. Its translation is CASSVEAGWDQPQHF.

This rearrangement joins TRBV7-9 to TRBJ2-3; D remains unclear. The CDR3 is made up of 14 amino acids. The germline V gene encodes CDR1 SEHNR and CDR2 FQNEAQ (reference sequence). Trimming cost V 5 bases and J 0 bases, with 9 bases left between them. CDR3 region: CASSHAPSTDTQYF. In nucleotides, the CDR3 is TGTGCCAGCAGCCACGCCCCTAGCACAGATACGCAGTATTTT.